This is a list of T cell receptor beta chains from one sample in a study of T-cell memory formation after mild COVID-19. TCRdb re-derived calls from the 5' RACE reads in MiXCR, one entry per CDR3 protein. The table shows about 190,000 distinct CDR3 sequences, with approximately 10% occurring only once. The sequenced sample consisted of PBMCs or a T cell subset sorted from them (not recorded which). These receptors all stem from a man between 18 and 29 years old who had mild COVID-19 (a few samples of this study predate the infection). Cell type and time point are not known. CDR3s include the opening cysteine and the closing phenylalanine or tryptophan. The order of the fields is CDR3 DNA, CDR3 protein, J gene, V gene, clone size, D gene, CDR3 length. A D gene is named only where the DNA matches it firmly. Not every row has a clone size; where given, it reads once, few, many or a size class.

CDR3 DNA: TGTGCCACCAGTACTACCGGCACCGCGGCCTATGGCTACACCTTC; CDR3 protein: CATSTTGTAAYGYTF; J gene: TRBJ1-2; V gene: TRBV24-1; clone size: -; D gene: -; CDR3 length: 15
CDR3 DNA: TGCGCCAGCAGCTTGGTGGGGACAGGGTCTTATGGCTACACCTTC; CDR3 protein: CASSLVGTGSYGYTF; J gene: TRBJ1-2; V gene: TRBV5-1; clone size: -; D gene: TRBD1; CDR3 length: 15
CDR3 DNA: TGTGCCAGCAGTTTATCTGGCCGCGCCGTCGAAGACATCTATGGCTACACCTTC; CDR3 protein: CASSLSGRAVEDIYGYTF; J gene: TRBJ1-2; V gene: TRBV27; clone size: few; D gene: -; CDR3 length: 18
CDR3 DNA: TGTGCCAGCAGCCACGGTGAGGGCAGGGGGTCAGGAGAGACCCAGTACTTC; CDR3 protein: CASSHGEGRGSGETQYF; J gene: TRBJ2-5; V gene: TRBV7-2; clone size: -; D gene: TRBD1; CDR3 length: 17
CDR3 DNA: TGCAGTGCTAGAGATCGCGGCTCAACTAATGAAAAACTGTTTTTT; CDR3 protein: CSARDRGSTNEKLFF; J gene: TRBJ1-4; V gene: TRBV20-1; clone size: few; D gene: -; CDR3 length: 15
CDR3 DNA: TGCGCCAGCAGCCAAGAGGGGCTCCCTGGCACATATACGCAGTATTTT; CDR3 protein: CASSQEGLPGTYTQYF; J gene: TRBJ2-3; V gene: TRBV4-1; clone size: -; D gene: -; CDR3 length: 16
CDR3 DNA: TGTGCCAGCACCTCAGCGGGGGGCACAGATACGCAGTATTTT; CDR3 protein: CASTSAGGTDTQYF; J gene: TRBJ2-3; V gene: TRBV12-3/TRBV12-4; clone size: -; D gene: TRBD2; CDR3 length: 14
CDR3 DNA: TGTGCCAGCAGTTTAATAACAGGGGGCATTGAAGCTTTCTTT; CDR3 protein: CASSLITGGIEAFF; J gene: TRBJ1-1; V gene: TRBV12-3/TRBV12-4; clone size: few; D gene: TRBD1; CDR3 length: 14
CDR3 DNA: TGTGCCAGCAGTTTCTTACAGGGATACGAGCAGTACTTC; CDR3 protein: CASSFLQGYEQYF; J gene: TRBJ2-7; V gene: TRBV12-3/TRBV12-4; clone size: -; D gene: -; CDR3 length: 13
CDR3 DNA: TGTGCCAGCAGCTTACCCCCTATCACAGATACGCAGTATTTT; CDR3 protein: CASSLPPITDTQYF; J gene: TRBJ2-3; V gene: TRBV7-2; clone size: few; D gene: -; CDR3 length: 14
CDR3 DNA: TGCAGTGGACGGAGAAACTATGGCTACACCTTC; CDR3 protein: CSGRRNYGYTF; J gene: TRBJ1-2; V gene: TRBV20-1; clone size: few; D gene: -; CDR3 length: 11
CDR3 DNA: TGCGCCAGCAGCTTGCCGACTAGCGGGGGCACAGATACGCAGTATTTT; CDR3 protein: CASSLPTSGGTDTQYF; J gene: TRBJ2-3; V gene: TRBV5-1; clone size: few; D gene: TRBD2; CDR3 length: 16
CDR3 DNA: TGTGCCAGCAGTGAATCCATAGACTATGGCTACACCTTC; CDR3 protein: CASSESIDYGYTF; J gene: TRBJ1-2; V gene: TRBV6-1; clone size: -; D gene: -; CDR3 length: 13
CDR3 DNA: TGTGCCAGCAGCTTAGGAGGGGGGGCGAGAGATACGCAGTATTTT; CDR3 protein: CASSLGGGARDTQYF; J gene: TRBJ2-3; V gene: TRBV7-9; clone size: few; D gene: -; CDR3 length: 15
CDR3 DNA: TGTGCCAGTCTCCACCTTGGGGGTGGCCTTTCCTACGAGCAGTACTTC; CDR3 protein: CASLHLGGGLSYEQYF; J gene: TRBJ2-7; V gene: TRBV19; clone size: -; D gene: -; CDR3 length: 16
CDR3 DNA: TGTGCCAGCAGCCCGGGACACACCTCTGGGGCCAACGTCCTGACTTTC; CDR3 protein: CASSPGHTSGANVLTF; J gene: TRBJ2-6; V gene: TRBV5-4; clone size: -; D gene: -; CDR3 length: 16
CDR3 DNA: TGTGCCAGCAGCCAGACGACAGTTCAGCCCCAGCATTTT; CDR3 protein: CASSQTTVQPQHF; J gene: TRBJ1-5; V gene: TRBV3-1; clone size: -; D gene: -; CDR3 length: 13